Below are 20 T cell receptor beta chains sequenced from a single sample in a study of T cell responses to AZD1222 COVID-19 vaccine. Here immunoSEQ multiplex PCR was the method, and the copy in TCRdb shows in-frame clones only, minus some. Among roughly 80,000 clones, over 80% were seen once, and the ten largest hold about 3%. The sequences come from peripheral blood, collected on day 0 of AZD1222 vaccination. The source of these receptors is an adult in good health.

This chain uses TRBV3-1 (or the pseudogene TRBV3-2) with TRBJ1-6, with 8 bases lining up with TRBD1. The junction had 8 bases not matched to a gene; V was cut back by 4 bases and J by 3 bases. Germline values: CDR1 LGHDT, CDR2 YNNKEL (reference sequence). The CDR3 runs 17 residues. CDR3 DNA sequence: TGTGCCAGCAGCCGTGACCCCAGGGGGCTCTATAATTCACCCCTCCACTTT. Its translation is CASSRDPRGLYNSPLHF.

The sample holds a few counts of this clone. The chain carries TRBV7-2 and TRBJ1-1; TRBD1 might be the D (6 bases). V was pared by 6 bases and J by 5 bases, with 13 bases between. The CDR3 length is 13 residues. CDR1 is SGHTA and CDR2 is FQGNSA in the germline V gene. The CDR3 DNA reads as TGTGCCAGCAGACAAGGGACACCGACTGAAGCTTTCTTT. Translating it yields CASRQGTPTEAFF. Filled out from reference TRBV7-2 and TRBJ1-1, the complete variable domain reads GAGVSQSPSNKVTEKGKDVELRCDPISGHTALYWYRQSLGQGLEFLIYFQGNSAPDKSGLPSDRFSAERTGGSVSTLTIQRTQQEDSAVYLCASRQGTPTEAFFGQGTRLTVV.

CDR3 bases: TGTGCCAGCAGTCATGGACTGAACAATGAGCAGTTCTTC. Translation: CASSHGLNNEQFF. V gene TRBV6-5 combines with J gene TRBJ2-1; a possible D gene is TRBD2 (5 bases). The CDR3 runs 13 residues. Trimming left V 5 bases short and J 5 bases short, with 10 bases between. From germline, CDR1 is MNHEY and CDR2 SVGAGI.

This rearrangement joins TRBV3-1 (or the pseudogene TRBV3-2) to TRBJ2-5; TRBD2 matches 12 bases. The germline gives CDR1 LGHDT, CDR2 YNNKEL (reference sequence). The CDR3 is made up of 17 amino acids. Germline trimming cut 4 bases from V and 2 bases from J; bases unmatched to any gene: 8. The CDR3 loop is CASSLSTSGGLQETQYF. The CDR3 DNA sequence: TGTGCCAGCAGCCTTTCGACTAGCGGGGGCCTACAAGAGACCCAGTACTTC.

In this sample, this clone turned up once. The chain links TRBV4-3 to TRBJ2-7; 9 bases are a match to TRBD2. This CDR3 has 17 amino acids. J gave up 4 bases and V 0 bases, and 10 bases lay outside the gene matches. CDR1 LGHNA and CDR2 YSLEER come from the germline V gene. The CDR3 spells CASSQDTGGGGSYEQYF. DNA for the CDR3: TGCGCCAGCAGCCAAGACACCGGCGGGGGGGGTTCATACGAGCAGTACTTC.

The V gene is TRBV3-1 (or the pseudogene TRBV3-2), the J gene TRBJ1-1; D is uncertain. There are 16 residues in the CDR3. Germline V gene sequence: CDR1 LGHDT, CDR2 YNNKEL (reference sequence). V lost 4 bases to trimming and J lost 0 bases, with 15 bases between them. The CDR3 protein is CASSLGLDFLNTEAFF. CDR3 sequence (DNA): TGTGCCAGCAGCCTGGGCCTGGATTTTTTGAACACTGAAGCTTTCTTT.

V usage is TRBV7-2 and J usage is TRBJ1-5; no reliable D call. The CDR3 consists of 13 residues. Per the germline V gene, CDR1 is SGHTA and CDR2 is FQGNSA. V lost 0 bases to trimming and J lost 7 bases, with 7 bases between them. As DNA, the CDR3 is TGTGCCAGCAGCTTAGCGTCCGGGCAGCCCCAGCATTTT. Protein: CASSLASGQPQHF.

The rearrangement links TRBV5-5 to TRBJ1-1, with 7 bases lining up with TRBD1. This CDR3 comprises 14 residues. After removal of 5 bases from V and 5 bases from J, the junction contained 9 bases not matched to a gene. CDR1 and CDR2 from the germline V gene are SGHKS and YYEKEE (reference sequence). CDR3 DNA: TGTGCCAGCAGAACCACAGGGGTGAGGACTGAAGCTTTCTTT. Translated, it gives CASRTTGVRTEAFF. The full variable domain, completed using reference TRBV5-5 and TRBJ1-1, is DAGVTQSPTHLIKTRGQQVTLRCSPISGHKSVSWYQQVLGQGPQFIFQYYEKEERGRGNFPDRFSARQFPNYSSELNVNALLLGDSALYLCASRTTGVRTEAFFGQGTRLTVV.

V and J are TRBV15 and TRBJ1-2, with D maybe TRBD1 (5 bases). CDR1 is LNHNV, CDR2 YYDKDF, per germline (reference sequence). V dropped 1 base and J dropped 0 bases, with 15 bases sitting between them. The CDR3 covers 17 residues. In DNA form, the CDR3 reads TGTGCCACCAGCAGAGGGGTGGGCCGGGACTCTAACTATGGCTACACCTTC. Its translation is CATSRGVGRDSNYGYTF.

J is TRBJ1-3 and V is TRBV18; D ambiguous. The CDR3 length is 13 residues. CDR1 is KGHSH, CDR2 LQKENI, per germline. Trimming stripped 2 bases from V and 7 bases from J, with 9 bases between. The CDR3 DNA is TGTGCCAGCTCACCAGGGGAGTCGAACACCATATATTTT. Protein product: CASSPGESNTIYF. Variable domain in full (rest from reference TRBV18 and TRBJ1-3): NAGVMQNPRHLVRRRGQEARLRCSPMKGHSHVYWYRQLPEEGLKFMVYLQKENIIDESGMPKERFSAEFPKEGPSILRIQQVVRGDSAAYFCASSPGESNTIYFGEGSWLTVV.

The CDR3 bases are TGTGCCAGCAGCCCCGACCCCAATCAGCCCCAGCATTTT. Residues: CASSPDPNQPQHF. The chain couples TRBV5-4 to TRBJ1-5, with D unresolved. Germline V gene lookup returns CDR1 SGHNT and CDR2 YYREEE (reference sequence). This CDR3 spans 13 amino acids. V was shortened by 4 bases and J by 3 bases, with 8 bases between the two germline ends.

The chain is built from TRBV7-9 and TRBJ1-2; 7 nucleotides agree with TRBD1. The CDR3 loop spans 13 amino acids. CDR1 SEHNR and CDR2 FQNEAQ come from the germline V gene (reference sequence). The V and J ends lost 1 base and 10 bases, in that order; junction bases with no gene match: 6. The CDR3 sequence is CASSLEQGVFYTF. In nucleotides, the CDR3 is TGTGCCAGCAGCTTAGAGCAGGGGGTCTTCTACACCTTC.

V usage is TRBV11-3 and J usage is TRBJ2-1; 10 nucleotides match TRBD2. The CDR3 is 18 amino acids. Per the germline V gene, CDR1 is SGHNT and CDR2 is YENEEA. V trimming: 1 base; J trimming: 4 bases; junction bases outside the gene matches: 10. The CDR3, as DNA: TGTGCCAGCAGCTTAGTAGTACTAGCGGGAAGGTGTTACAATGAGCAGTTCTTC. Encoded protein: CASSLVVLAGRCYNEQFF.

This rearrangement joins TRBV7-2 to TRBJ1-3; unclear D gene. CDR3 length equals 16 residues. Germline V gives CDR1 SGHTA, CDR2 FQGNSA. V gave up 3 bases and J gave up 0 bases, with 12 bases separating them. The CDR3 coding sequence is TGTGCCAGCAGCTTTCTTTCGCCCAGCTCTGGAAACACCATATATTTT. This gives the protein CASSFLSPSSGNTIYF.

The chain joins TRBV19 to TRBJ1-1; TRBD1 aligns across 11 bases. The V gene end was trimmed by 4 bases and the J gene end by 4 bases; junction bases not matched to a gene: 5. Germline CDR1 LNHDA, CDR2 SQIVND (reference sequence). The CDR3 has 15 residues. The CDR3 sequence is CASSRGQGVVTEAFF. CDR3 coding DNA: TGTGCCAGTAGTAGGGGACAGGGGGTCGTCACTGAAGCTTTCTTT.

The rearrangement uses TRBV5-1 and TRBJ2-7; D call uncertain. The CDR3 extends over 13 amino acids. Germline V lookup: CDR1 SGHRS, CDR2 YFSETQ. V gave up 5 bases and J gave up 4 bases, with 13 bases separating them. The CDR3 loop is CASSSQVGYEQYF. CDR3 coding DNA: TGCGCCAGCAGTTCCCAGGTCGGTTACGAGCAGTACTTC.

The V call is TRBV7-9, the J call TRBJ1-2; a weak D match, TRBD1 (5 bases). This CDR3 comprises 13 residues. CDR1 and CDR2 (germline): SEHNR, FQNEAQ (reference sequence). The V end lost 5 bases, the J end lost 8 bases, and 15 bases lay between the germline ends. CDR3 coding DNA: TGTGCCAGCAGCCGCTCGAGCGGGGGAGGCTACACCTTC. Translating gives CASSRSSGGGYTF.

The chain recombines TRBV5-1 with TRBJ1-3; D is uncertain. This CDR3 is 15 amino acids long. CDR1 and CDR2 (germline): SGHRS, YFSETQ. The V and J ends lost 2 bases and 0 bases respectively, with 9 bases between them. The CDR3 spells CASSFGETSGNTIYF. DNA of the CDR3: TGCGCCAGCAGCTTTGGAGAAACCTCTGGAAACACCATATATTTT.

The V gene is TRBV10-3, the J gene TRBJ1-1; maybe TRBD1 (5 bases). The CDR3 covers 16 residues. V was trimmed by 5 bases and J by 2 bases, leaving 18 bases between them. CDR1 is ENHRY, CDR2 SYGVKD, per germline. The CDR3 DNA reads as TGTGCCATCAGTCGGCAGGGCGGTCCGGGAAACACTGAAGCTTTCTTT. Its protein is CAISRQGGPGNTEAFF.

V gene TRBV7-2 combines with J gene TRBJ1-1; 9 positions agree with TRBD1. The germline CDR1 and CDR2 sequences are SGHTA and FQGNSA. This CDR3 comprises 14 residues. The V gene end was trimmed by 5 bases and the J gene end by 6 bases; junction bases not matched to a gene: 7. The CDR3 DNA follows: TGTGCCAGCAGCGTAACAGGGGGCTTCGCTGAAGCTTTCTTT. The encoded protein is CASSVTGGFAEAFF.